A selection of T cell receptor beta chains follows, all from one sample in a study of cytomegalovirus exposure and HLA in healthy donors. Profiling relied on immunoSEQ multiplex PCR, and the TCRdb table lists in-frame clones only, not all of them. The sample lists around 120,000 clones; around 83% were seen once. The sequenced sample was PBMCs. The receptors were sampled from a girl under 10 years old in good health and CMV-seronegative. Each CDR3 is given with its conserved first and last residue. The order of the fields is D gene, clone size, J gene, V gene, CDR3 length, CDR3 DNA, CDR3 protein. D genes are given only for firm matches. Size is omitted from some rows. Given values are once, few, many or a class for expanded clones.

D gene: TRBD2
clone size: -
J gene: TRBJ2-1
V gene: TRBV5-1
CDR3 length: 16
CDR3 DNA: TGCGCCAGCACGCGGAACCTAGGCGGGAGAGGAAATGAGCAGTTCTTC
CDR3 protein: CASTRNLGGRGNEQFF

D gene: -
clone size: -
J gene: TRBJ1-1
V gene: TRBV18
CDR3 length: 16
CDR3 DNA: TGTGCCAGCTCACCCCGACCACAGGGAAGGAACACTGAAGCTTTCTTT
CDR3 protein: CASSPRPQGRNTEAFF

D gene: TRBD2
clone size: -
J gene: TRBJ2-3
V gene: TRBV10-3
CDR3 length: 16
CDR3 DNA: TGTGCCATCAGTGAGTCGACTGCAGCGGGGGGGCAATCACAGTATTTT
CDR3 protein: CAISESTAAGGQSQYF

D gene: -
clone size: -
J gene: TRBJ2-3
V gene: TRBV4-2
CDR3 length: 17
CDR3 DNA: TGTGCCAGCAGCCAAGTAATGCAGCGGGTAACCACAGATACGCAGTATTTT
CDR3 protein: CASSQVMQRVTTDTQYF

D gene: TRBD2
clone size: -
J gene: TRBJ2-2
V gene: TRBV10-2
CDR3 length: 16
CDR3 DNA: TGCGCCAGCAGTGACTCTAGCGGGAGAGGCACCGGGGAGCTGTTTTTT
CDR3 protein: CASSDSSGRGTGELFF

D gene: TRBD1
clone size: -
J gene: TRBJ1-2
V gene: TRBV9
CDR3 length: 14
CDR3 DNA: TGTGCCAGCAGCCGGGACAGTTTAGGCTATGGCTACACCTTC
CDR3 protein: CASSRDSLGYGYTF

D gene: -
clone size: once
J gene: TRBJ2-7
V gene: TRBV12-5
CDR3 length: 13
CDR3 DNA: TGTGCTAGTGGTTTGGAGGGGCTGAGCGAGCAGTACTTC
CDR3 protein: CASGLEGLSEQYF

D gene: TRBD2
clone size: -
J gene: TRBJ2-7
V gene: TRBV7-3
CDR3 length: 14
CDR3 DNA: TGTGCCAGCAGCCCCACCGGGGCGGGAGGCGAGCAGTACTTC
CDR3 protein: CASSPTGAGGEQYF

D gene: TRBD2
clone size: -
J gene: TRBJ2-3
V gene: TRBV7-6
CDR3 length: 15
CDR3 DNA: TGTGCCAGCGCATGGACTAGCGGCCGCACAGATACGCAGTATTTT
CDR3 protein: CASAWTSGRTDTQYF

D gene: -
clone size: -
J gene: TRBJ1-3
V gene: TRBV4-1
CDR3 length: 14
CDR3 DNA: TGCGCCAGCAGCCAAGCGCAGCAGGAAAACACCATATATTTT
CDR3 protein: CASSQAQQENTIYF

D gene: -
clone size: -
J gene: TRBJ2-7
V gene: TRBV28
CDR3 length: 14
CDR3 DNA: TGTGCCAGCAGTGCCGGGACAAATCTAAACGAGCAGTACTTC
CDR3 protein: CASSAGTNLNEQYF

D gene: -
clone size: -
J gene: TRBJ2-1
V gene: TRBV19
CDR3 length: 16
CDR3 DNA: TGTGCCAGTAGTATAGGGGGTGGGAGGAATCGGGGTGAGCAGTTCTTC
CDR3 protein: CASSIGGGRNRGEQFF

D gene: -
clone size: few
J gene: TRBJ2-5
V gene: TRBV6-5
CDR3 length: 13
CDR3 DNA: TGTGCCAGCAGGGTCGACAGCGGGGAGACCCAGTACTTC
CDR3 protein: CASRVDSGETQYF

D gene: -
clone size: -
J gene: TRBJ1-5
V gene: TRBV4-1
CDR3 length: 14
CDR3 DNA: TGCGCCAGCAGCCCTAGGCAGGGGAATCAGCCCCAGCATTTT
CDR3 protein: CASSPRQGNQPQHF

D gene: TRBD1
clone size: -
J gene: TRBJ2-7
V gene: TRBV27
CDR3 length: 15
CDR3 DNA: TGTGCCAGCAGTTCTCCCGGGACAGGGGAAAACGAGCAGTACTTC
CDR3 protein: CASSSPGTGENEQYF

D gene: TRBD1
clone size: -
J gene: TRBJ2-7
V gene: TRBV10-3
CDR3 length: 12
CDR3 DNA: TGTGCCATCAGCGGACAGGGCTACGAGCAGTACTTC
CDR3 protein: CAISGQGYEQYF

D gene: TRBD2
clone size: -
J gene: TRBJ2-3
V gene: TRBV5-1
CDR3 length: 16
CDR3 DNA: TGCGCCAGCAGCTTGGCCGGACTAGCCGGCACAGATACGCAGTATTTT
CDR3 protein: CASSLAGLAGTDTQYF

D gene: TRBD1
clone size: once
J gene: TRBJ2-7
V gene: TRBV5-4
CDR3 length: 13
CDR3 DNA: TGTGCCAGCAGCGCGACAGGGGGTAGCGAGCAGTACTTC
CDR3 protein: CASSATGGSEQYF

D gene: -
clone size: -
J gene: TRBJ2-1
V gene: TRBV18
CDR3 length: 13
CDR3 DNA: TGTGCCAGCTCACCATCAGGGGGGAATGAGCAGTTCTTC
CDR3 protein: CASSPSGGNEQFF

D gene: TRBD1
clone size: -
J gene: TRBJ1-6
V gene: TRBV15
CDR3 length: 15
CDR3 DNA: TGTGCCACCAGCAGAACCGGGACAGGGAATTCACCCCTCCACTTT
CDR3 protein: CATSRTGTGNSPLHF

D gene: TRBD1
clone size: -
J gene: TRBJ1-5
V gene: TRBV27
CDR3 length: 14
CDR3 DNA: TGTGCCAGCAGTCTTACAGGGGGCAGCCAGCCCCAGCATTTT
CDR3 protein: CASSLTGGSQPQHF

D gene: TRBD2
clone size: -
J gene: TRBJ2-3
V gene: TRBV9
CDR3 length: 16
CDR3 DNA: TGTGCCAGCAGCGTTTCGACTAGCCGAGGCACAGATACGCAGTATTTT
CDR3 protein: CASSVSTSRGTDTQYF

D gene: TRBD2
clone size: -
J gene: TRBJ2-5
V gene: TRBV13
CDR3 length: 14
CDR3 DNA: TGTGCCAGCAGCCTTTACGGGGGGGCTGAGACCCAGTACTTC
CDR3 protein: CASSLYGGAETQYF